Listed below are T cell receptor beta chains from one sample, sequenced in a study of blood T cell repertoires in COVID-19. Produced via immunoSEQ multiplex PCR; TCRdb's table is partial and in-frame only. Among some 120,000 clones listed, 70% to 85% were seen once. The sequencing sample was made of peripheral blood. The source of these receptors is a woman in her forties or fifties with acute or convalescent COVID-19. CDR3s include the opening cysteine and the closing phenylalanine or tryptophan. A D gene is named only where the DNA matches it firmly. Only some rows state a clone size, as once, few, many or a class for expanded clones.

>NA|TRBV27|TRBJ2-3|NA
CASHKTGGQKYF
TGTGCCAGCCATAAAACGGGGGGACAAAAGTATTTT
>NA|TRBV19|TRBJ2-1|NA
CASSIVSDSVSYNEQFF
TGTGCCAGTAGTATAGTTAGTGATAGCGTTTCCTACAATGAGCAGTTCTTC
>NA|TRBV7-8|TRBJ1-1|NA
CASSLRTGYTEAFF
TGTGCCAGCAGCCTTCGGACTGGGTACACTGAAGCTTTCTTT
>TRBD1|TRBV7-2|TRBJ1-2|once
CASSWTGEVSYGYTF
TGTGCCAGCAGCTGGACAGGGGAGGTGAGCTATGGCTACACCTTC
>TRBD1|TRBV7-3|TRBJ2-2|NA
CASSAPSVYRTGVSGELFF
TGTGCCAGCAGCGCCCCCTCGGTTTATCGGACAGGGGTTTCCGGGGAGCTGTTTTTT
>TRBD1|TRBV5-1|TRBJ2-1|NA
CAQVETGNNEQFF
TGCGCCCAAGTCGAGACAGGGAACAATGAGCAGTTCTTC
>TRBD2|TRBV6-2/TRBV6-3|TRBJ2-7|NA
CASSYGPAGGSQYF
TGTGCCAGCAGTTACGGTCCAGCGGGGGGGTCCCAGTACTTC
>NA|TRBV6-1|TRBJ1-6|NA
CASSEFGAAYNSPLHF
TGTGCCAGCAGTGAATTTGGGGCCGCCTATAATTCACCCCTCCACTTT
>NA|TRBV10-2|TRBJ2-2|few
CASRIDRSLNTGELFF
TGCGCCAGCAGGATCGACAGGAGTTTGAACACCGGGGAGCTGTTTTTT
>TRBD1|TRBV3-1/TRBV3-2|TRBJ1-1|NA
CASRTGTGNTEAFF
TGTGCCAGCAGGACTGGGACAGGGAACACTGAAGCTTTCTTT
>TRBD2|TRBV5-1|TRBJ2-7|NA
CASSLAASGGYEQYF
TGCGCCAGCAGCTTGGCGGCTAGCGGGGGATACGAGCAGTACTTC
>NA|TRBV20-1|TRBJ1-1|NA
CSASRTQGVSTEAFF
TGCAGTGCTAGTCGTACTCAGGGTGTAAGCACTGAAGCTTTCTTT
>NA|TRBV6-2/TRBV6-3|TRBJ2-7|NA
CASSYGGSNYEQYF
TGTGCCAGCAGTTACGGCGGGTCAAACTACGAGCAGTACTTC
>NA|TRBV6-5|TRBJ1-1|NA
CASSLAVNTEAFF
TGTGCCAGCAGTTTAGCAGTGAACACTGAAGCTTTCTTT
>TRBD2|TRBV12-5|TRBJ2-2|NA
CASGGASGATGELFF
TGTGCTAGTGGGGGGGCTAGCGGGGCTACCGGGGAGCTGTTTTTT
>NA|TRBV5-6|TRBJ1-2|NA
CASTVGGLFSGYTF
TGTGCCAGCACCGTGGGAGGGCTATTTAGTGGCTACACCTTC
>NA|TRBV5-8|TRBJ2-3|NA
CASSHLAFVIRADTQYF
TGTGCCAGCAGCCACCTAGCGTTCGTGATCCGTGCAGATACGCAGTATTTT
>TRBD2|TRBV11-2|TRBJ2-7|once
CASSGTSGNYEQYF
TGTGCCAGCAGTGGGACTAGCGGAAACTACGAGCAGTACTTC
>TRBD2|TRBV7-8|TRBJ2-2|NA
CASSLAAGTGELFF
TGTGCCAGCAGTCTAGCGGCGGGCACCGGGGAGCTGTTTTTT
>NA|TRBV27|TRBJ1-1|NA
CASSPRAGGGTEAFF
TGTGCCAGCAGTCCCCGGGCGGGCGGGGGCACTGAAGCTTTCTTT
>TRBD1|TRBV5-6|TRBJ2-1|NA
CASSPGTELTNEQFF
TGTGCCAGCAGCCCAGGGACAGAGTTAACCAATGAGCAGTTCTTC
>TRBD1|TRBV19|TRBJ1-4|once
CASSPGQATNEKLFF
TGTGCCAGTAGCCCGGGACAGGCAACTAATGAAAAACTGTTTTTT
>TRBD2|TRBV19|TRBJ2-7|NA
CASRRPGRGGTYEQYF
TGTGCCAGTAGAAGGCCAGGACGCGGGGGGACCTACGAGCAGTACTTC
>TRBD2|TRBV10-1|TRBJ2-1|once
CASSESGGGAYNEQFF
TGCGCCAGCAGTGAGTCGGGCGGGGGGGCTTACAATGAGCAGTTCTTC
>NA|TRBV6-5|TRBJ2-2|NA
CASSLGGSNGELFF
TGTGCCAGCAGTCTCGGGGGATCGAACGGGGAGCTGTTTTTT
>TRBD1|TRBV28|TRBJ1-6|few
CASSTPSGTGSVFHF
TGTGCCAGCAGTACACCCTCCGGGACAGGTAGTGTCTTCCACTTT
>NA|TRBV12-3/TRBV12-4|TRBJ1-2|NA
CASSIQGEGYTF
TGTGCCAGCAGTATCCAGGGCGAGGGCTACACCTTC
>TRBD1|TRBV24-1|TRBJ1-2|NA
CATRRDSYGYTF
TGTGCCACCAGAAGGGACAGCTATGGCTACACCTTC
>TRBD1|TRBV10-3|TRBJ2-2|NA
CAISLTGGGETGELFF
TGTGCCATCAGCTTGACAGGGGGCGGAGAGACCGGGGAGCTGTTTTTT
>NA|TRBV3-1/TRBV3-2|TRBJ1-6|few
CASSQEKGPPHF
TGTGCCAGCAGCCAAGAAAAGGGGCCCCCCCACTTT
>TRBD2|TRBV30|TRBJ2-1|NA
CAYELAGGRQFF
TGTGCCTACGAACTAGCGGGGGGGCGGCAGTTCTTC